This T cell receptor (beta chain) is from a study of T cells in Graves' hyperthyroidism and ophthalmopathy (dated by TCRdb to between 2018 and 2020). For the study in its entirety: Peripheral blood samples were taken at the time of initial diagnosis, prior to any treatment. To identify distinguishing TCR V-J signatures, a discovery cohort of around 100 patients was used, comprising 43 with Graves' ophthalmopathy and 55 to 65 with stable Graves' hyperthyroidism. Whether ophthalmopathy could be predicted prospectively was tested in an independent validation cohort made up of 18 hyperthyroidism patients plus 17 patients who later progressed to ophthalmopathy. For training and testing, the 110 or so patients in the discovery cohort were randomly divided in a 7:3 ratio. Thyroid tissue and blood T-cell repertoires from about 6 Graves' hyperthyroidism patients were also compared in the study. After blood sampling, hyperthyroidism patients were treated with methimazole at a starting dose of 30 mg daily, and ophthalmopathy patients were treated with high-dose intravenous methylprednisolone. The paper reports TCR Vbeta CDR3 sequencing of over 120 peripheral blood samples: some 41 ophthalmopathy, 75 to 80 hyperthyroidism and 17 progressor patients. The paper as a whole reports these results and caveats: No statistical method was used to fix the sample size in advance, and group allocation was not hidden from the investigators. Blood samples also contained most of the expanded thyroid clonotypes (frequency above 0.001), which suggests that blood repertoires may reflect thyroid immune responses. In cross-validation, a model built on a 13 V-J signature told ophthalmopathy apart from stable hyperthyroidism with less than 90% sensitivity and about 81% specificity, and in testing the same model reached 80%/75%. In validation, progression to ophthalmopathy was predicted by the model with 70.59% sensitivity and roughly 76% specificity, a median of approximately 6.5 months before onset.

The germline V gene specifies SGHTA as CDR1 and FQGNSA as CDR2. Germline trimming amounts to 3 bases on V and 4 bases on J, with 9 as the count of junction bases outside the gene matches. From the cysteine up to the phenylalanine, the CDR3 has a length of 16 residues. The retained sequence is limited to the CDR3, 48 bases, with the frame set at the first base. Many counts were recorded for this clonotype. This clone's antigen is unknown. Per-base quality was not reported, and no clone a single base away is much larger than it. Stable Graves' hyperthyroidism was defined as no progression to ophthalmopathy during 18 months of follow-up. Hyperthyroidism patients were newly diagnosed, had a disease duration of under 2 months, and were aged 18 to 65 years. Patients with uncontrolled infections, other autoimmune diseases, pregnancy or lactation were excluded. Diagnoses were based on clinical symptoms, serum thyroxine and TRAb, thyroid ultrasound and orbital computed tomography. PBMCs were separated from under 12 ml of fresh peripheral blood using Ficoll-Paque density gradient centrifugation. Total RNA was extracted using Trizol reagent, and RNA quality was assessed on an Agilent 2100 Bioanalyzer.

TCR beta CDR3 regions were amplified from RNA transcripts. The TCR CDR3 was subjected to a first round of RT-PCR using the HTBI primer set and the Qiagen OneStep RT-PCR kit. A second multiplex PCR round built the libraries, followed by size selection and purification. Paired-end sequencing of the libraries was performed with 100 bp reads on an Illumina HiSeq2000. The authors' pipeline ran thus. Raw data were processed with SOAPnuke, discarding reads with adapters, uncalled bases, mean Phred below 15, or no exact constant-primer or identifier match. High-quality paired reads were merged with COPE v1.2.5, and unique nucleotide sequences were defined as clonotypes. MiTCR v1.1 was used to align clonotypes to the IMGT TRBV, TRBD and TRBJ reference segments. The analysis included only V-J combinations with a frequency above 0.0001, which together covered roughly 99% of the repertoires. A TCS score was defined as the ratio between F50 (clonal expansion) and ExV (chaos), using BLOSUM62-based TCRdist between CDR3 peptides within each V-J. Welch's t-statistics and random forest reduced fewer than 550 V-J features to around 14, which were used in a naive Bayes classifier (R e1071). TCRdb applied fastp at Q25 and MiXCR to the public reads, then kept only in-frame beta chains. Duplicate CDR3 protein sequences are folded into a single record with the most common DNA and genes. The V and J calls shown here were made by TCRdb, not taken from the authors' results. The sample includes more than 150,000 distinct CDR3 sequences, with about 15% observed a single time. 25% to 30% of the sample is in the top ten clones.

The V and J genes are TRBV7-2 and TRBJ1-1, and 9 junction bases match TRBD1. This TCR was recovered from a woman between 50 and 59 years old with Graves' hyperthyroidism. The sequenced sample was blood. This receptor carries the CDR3 CASSFRRTGEGTEAFF. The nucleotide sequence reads TGTGCCAGCAGCTTCCGCCGGACAGGGGAAGGCACTGAAGCTTTCTTT.